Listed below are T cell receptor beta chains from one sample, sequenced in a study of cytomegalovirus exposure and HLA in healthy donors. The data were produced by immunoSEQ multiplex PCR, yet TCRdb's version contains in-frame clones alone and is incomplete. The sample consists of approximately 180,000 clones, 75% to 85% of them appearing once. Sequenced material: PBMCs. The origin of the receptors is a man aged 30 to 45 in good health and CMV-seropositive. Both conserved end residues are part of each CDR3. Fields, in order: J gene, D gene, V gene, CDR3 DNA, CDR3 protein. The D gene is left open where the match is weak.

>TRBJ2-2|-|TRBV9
TGTGCCAGCAGCGTAGGTGGGCACACCGGGGAGCTGTTTTTT
CASSVGGHTGELFF
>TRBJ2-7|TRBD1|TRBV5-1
TGCGCCAGCAGCTTGGACAGGGGGCGAATAAATTCCTACGAGCAGTACTTC
CASSLDRGRINSYEQYF
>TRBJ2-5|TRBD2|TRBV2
TGTGCCAGCAGTATAGCGGGAGCGCAAGAGACCCAGTACTTC
CASSIAGAQETQYF
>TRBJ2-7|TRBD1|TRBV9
TGTGCCAGCAGCGCCGGACAGGGTGCGCCGTTTTCCGAGCAGTACTTC
CASSAGQGAPFSEQYF
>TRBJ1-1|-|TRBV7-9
TGTGCCAGCAGCTTAGATCGGGTCATGAACACTGAAGCTTTCTTT
CASSLDRVMNTEAFF
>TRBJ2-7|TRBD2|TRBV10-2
TGCGCCAGCACCGGACTAGCGGGAGGGTACGAGCAGTACTTC
CASTGLAGGYEQYF
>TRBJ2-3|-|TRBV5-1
TGCGCCAGCAGCTTGGACAGTAGCACAGATACGCAGTATTTT
CASSLDSSTDTQYF
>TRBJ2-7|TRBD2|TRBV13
TGTGCCAGCAGCTTAACTAGCGGGGGACGGGTCGAGCAGTACTTC
CASSLTSGGRVEQYF
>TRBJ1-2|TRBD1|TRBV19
TGTGCCAGTAGTCAACCCGCCGGGACAGGGTGGGGCTACACCTTC
CASSQPAGTGWGYTF
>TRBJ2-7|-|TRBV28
TGTGCCAGCAGTTTAGGACAGCACGAGCAGTACTTC
CASSLGQHEQYF